This paragraph covers one T cell receptor (beta chain) sequence. The data were taken from a study of technical replicates of blood from a few donors. Generated by immunoSEQ multiplex PCR, the TCRdb table keeps only in-frame clones and is missing some. The table has roughly 79,000 clones, around 92% seen once. Germline V gene data show CDR1 as LNHDA and CDR2 as SQIVND (reference sequence). The V and J ends lost 3 bases and 4 bases respectively, with 21 bases between them. This CDR3 comprises 18 residues. The chain combines TRBV19 with TRBJ2-2; a possible D gene is TRBD1 (5 bases). Sample: T cells isolated from PBMCs. This clonotype originated in a human donor in good health. The CDR3 DNA follows: TGTGCCAGTAGTATTGGGGTAAGGCAGGGCCTATTCACCGGGGAGCTGTTTTTT. This gives the protein CASSIGVRQGLFTGELFF.